A single sample gave rise to the 14 T cell receptor beta chains below, sequenced in a study of T cell changes during pregnancy in multiple sclerosis. Clones were read by immunoSEQ multiplex PCR, and TCRdb kept only the in-frame ones, dropping some. Here the sample spans 50,000 to 75,000 clones, 75% to 95% being singletons. Material: peripheral blood, obtained after pregnancy. The receptors stem from a female donor in good health, enrolled as a control in a pregnancy study.

The CDR3 protein is CASSKGLAGGSYNEQFF. In DNA, the CDR3 is TGTGCCAGTAGTAAGGGACTAGCGGGGGGCTCCTACAATGAGCAGTTCTTC. The chain combines TRBV19 with TRBJ2-1; 15 nucleotides agree with TRBD2. The V and J ends lost 4 bases and 0 bases, in that order; junction bases with no gene match: 1. Germline CDR1 is LNHDA and CDR2 is SQIVND (reference sequence). The CDR3 totals 17 residues.

V usage is TRBV13 and J usage is TRBJ2-3; 9 bases map to TRBD1. The CDR3 length is 15 residues. Germline V gene sequence: CDR1 PRHDT, CDR2 FYEKMQ (reference sequence). The V and J ends lost 5 bases and 8 bases, in that order; junction bases with no gene match: 11. CDR3 sequence: CASSRRDREIGTQYF. The DNA of the CDR3 is TGTGCCAGCAGCCGAAGGGACAGGGAAATAGGTACGCAGTATTTT.

In regard to this clone: Other DNA variants within this sample encode the same CDR3. The chain uses TRBV18 and TRBJ1-5; the D gene is possibly TRBD1 (6 bases). Germline V gene sequence: CDR1 KGHSH, CDR2 LQKENI. There are 14 residues in the CDR3. V was pared by 2 bases and J by 2 bases, with 7 bases between. CDR3 nucleotides: TGTGCCAGCTCACCAGGGGGCGGCAATCAGCCCCAGCATTTT. Protein product: CASSPGGGNQPQHF. Supplemented by reference TRBV18 and TRBJ1-5, the full variable domain reads NAGVMQNPRHLVRRRGQEARLRCSPMKGHSHVYWYRQLPEEGLKFMVYLQKENIIDESGMPKERFSAEFPKEGPSILRIQQVVRGDSAAYFCASSPGGGNQPQHFGDGTRLSIL.

The chain recombines TRBV27 with TRBJ1-5, with 10 bases fitting TRBD1. The CDR3 totals 14 residues. Germline CDR1 MNHEY, CDR2 SMNVEV (reference sequence). J lost 7 bases, V lost 5 bases, and 5 bases had no gene match. The DNA for the CDR3 is TGTGCCAGCAGTCCTGGACAGGGGGGACAGCCCCAGCATTTT. It translates to CASSPGQGGQPQHF.

The V gene is TRBV19, the J gene TRBJ2-7, with D unresolved. CDR3 length: 16 amino acids. Trimming shortened V by 1 base and J by 4 bases, and 17 bases separated the two germline ends. Per the germline V gene, CDR1 is LNHDA and CDR2 is SQIVND (reference sequence). CDR3 sequence (DNA): TGTGCCAGTAGTATAGTCGGAGTCATTGATATTTACGAGCAGTACTTC. Translation gives CASSIVGVIDIYEQYF.

V is TRBV11-3 and J is TRBJ1-2; D not resolved. Per germline, CDR1 SGHNT and CDR2 YENEEA. The CDR3 is 16 residues long. Trimming stripped 4 bases from V and 0 bases from J, with 15 bases between. The CDR3 loop reads CASSSEGRRANYGYTF. CDR3 coding DNA: TGTGCCAGCAGCTCGGAAGGGAGGCGAGCTAACTATGGCTACACCTTC.

The chain has TRBV11-3 and TRBJ1-1; D possibly corresponds to TRBD1 (6 bases). The CDR3 length is 14 residues. The germline V and J ends were trimmed by 3 bases and 7 bases, with 15 bases remaining between them. Germline V gene data show CDR1 as SGHNT and CDR2 as YENEEA. CDR3 loop: CASSFNRDRNEAFF. The CDR3 DNA reads TGTGCCAGCAGCTTTAACAGGGATCGGAATGAAGCTTTCTTT.

The rearrangement joins TRBV29-1 to TRBJ1-1, with a possible D match to TRBD1 (5 bases). With 6 bases removed from V and 1 base from J, the gap between germline ends came to 6 bases. There are 11 residues in the CDR3. Germline CDR1 reads SQVTM; CDR2 reads ANQGSEA. This CDR3 reads CSVRENTEAFF. The CDR3 coding sequence is TGCAGCGTCAGGGAGAACACTGAAGCTTTCTTT.

The chain carries TRBV11-3 and TRBJ1-2; D is unclear. CDR3 length: 14 residues. From germline, CDR1 is SGHNT and CDR2 YENEEA. With 3 bases removed from V and 3 bases from J, the gap between germline ends came to 11 bases. CDR3 loop: CASSLDPLDYGYTF. The CDR3 region has the DNA TGTGCCAGCAGCTTGGACCCACTAGACTATGGCTACACCTTC.

This clone occurred once. The rearrangement joins TRBV27 to TRBJ1-5; 8 nucleotides line up with TRBD1. The CDR3 spans 15 residues. Trimming took 7 bases from V and 7 from J; bases not matched to a gene: 12. Per germline, CDR1 MNHEY and CDR2 SMNVEV (reference sequence). The CDR3 reads CASNPRGRMSQPQHF. The DNA of the CDR3 is TGTGCCAGCAATCCCAGGGGGCGCATGAGCCAGCCCCAGCATTTT.

The genes are TRBV27 and TRBJ1-3; 7 bases agree with TRBD1. Trimming cost V 2 bases and J 0 bases; bases outside gene matches: 1. This CDR3 spans 15 amino acids. From germline, CDR1 is MNHEY and CDR2 SMNVEV (reference sequence). This CDR3 is CASSLQGDSGNTIYF. The CDR3 nucleotides are TGTGCCAGCAGTTTACAGGGGGACTCTGGAAACACCATATATTTT.

The chain combines TRBV25-1 with TRBJ1-1; D gene ambiguous. The CDR3 contains 13 residues. The V and J ends lost 5 bases and 0 bases respectively, with 7 bases between them. CDR1 is MGHDK and CDR2 is SYGVNS in the germline V gene. CDR3 nucleotides: TGTGCCAGCAGTCCCACTATGAACACTGAAGCTTTCTTT. It codes for CASSPTMNTEAFF.

This clone has just one count. The V call is TRBV18, the J call TRBJ2-7, with 10 bases fitting TRBD1. V shed 6 bases, J shed 1 base, and the junction held 6 bases outside the gene matches. The germline CDR1 and CDR2 sequences are KGHSH and LQKENI. The CDR3 is 15 residues long. CDR3 nucleotide sequence: TGTGCCAGCTCTTATGGACAGGGGGGATCCTACGAGCAGTACTTC. Protein product: CASSYGQGGSYEQYF.

The genes are TRBV9 and TRBJ1-5; D remains unclear. CDR1 and CDR2 (germline): SGDLS, YYNGEE. V was pared by 0 bases and J by 7 bases, with 11 bases between. The CDR3 consists of 14 residues. CDR3 residues: CASSVEAAGQPQHF. The DNA for the CDR3 is TGTGCCAGCAGCGTAGAAGCGGCGGGGCAGCCCCAGCATTTT.